This T cell receptor beta chain stems from a study of shared clonotypes between healthy human individuals. Points from the study as a whole: Having only a few donors restricted how much genetic and exposure-history diversity was captured.

The germline V gene has CDR1 LGHNA and CDR2 YSLEER. Trimming pared 1 base from V and 0 bases from J, leaving 15 bases between. The CDR3 has 18 amino acids. Assay: immunoSEQ multiplex PCR; the TCRdb copy retains only in-frame clones and omits some. Of about 490,000 clones in the sample, less than 80% are singletons; the top ten hold around 13%. Of note for this clone: Its antigen is unknown.

The chain recombines TRBV4-3 with TRBJ2-2; D is ambiguous. This sequence was found in a woman in her 40s in good health. Some clones in this sample may be carry-over from other donors' samples. What was sequenced was PBMCs. CDR3 nucleotide sequence: TGCGCCAGCAGCCAAGGCCAGCCCCTGGAGTCGAACACCGGGGAGCTGTTTTTT. Amino acids: CASSQGQPLESNTGELFF.